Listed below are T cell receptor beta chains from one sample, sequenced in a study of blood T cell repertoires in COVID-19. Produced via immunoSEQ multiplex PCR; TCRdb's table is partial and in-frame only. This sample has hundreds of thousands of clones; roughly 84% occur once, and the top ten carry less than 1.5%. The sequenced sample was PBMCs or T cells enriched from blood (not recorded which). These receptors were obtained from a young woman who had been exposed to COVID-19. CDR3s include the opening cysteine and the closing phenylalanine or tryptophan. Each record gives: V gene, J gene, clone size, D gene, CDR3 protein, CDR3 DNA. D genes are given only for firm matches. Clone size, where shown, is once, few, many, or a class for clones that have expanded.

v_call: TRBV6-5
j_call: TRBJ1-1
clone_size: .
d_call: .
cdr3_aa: CASSYHRDTEAFF
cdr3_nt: TGTGCCAGCAGTTACCACAGGGACACTGAAGCTTTCTTT

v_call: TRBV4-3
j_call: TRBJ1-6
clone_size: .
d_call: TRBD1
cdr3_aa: CASSQELGTGNSPLHF
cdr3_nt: TGCGCCAGCAGCCAAGAGTTGGGGACAGGGAATTCACCCCTCCACTTT

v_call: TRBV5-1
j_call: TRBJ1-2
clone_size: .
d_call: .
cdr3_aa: CASSFDTNYGYTF
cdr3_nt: TGCGCCAGCAGCTTTGACACCAACTATGGCTACACCTTC

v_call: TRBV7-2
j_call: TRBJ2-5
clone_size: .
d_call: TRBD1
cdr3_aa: CASRRDSQETQYF
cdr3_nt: TGTGCCAGCAGGAGGGACAGCCAAGAGACCCAGTACTTC

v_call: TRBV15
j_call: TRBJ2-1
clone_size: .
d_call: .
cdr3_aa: CATSEGGRRYNEQFF
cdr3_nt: TGTGCCACCAGCGAGGGGGGGCGCCGGTACAATGAGCAGTTCTTC

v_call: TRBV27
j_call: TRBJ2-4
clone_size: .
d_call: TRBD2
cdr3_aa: CASSFGGKNIQYF
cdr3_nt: TGTGCCAGCAGTTTCGGGGGGAAAAACATTCAGTACTTC

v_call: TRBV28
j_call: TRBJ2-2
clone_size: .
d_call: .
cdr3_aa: CASRYTGTGELFF
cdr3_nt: TGTGCCAGCAGGTATACGGGGACCGGGGAGCTGTTTTTT

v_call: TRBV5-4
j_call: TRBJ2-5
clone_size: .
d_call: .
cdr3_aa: CASSTPGTRIQETQYF
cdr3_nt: TGTGCCAGCAGCACGCCCGGGACACGGATACAAGAGACCCAGTACTTC

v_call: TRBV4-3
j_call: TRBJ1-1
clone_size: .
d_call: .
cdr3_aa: CASSQAMNTEAFF
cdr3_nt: TGCGCCAGCAGCCAAGCCATGAACACTGAAGCTTTCTTT

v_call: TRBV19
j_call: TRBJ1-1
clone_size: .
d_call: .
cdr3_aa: CASNSWNTEAFF
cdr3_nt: TGTGCCAGTAACTCCTGGAACACTGAAGCTTTCTTT

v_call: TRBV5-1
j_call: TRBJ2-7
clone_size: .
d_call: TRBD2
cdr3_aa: CASSLDWTSGSGEQYF
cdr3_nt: TGCGCCAGCAGCTTGGACTGGACTAGCGGGAGCGGGGAGCAGTACTTC

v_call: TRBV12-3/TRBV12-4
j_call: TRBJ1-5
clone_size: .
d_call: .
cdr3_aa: CASSRQGNQPQHF
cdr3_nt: TGTGCCAGCAGCCGACAGGGCAATCAGCCCCAGCATTTT

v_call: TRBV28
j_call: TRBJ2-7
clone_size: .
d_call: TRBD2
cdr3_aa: CASSLPAGGRKQYF
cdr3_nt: TGTGCCAGCAGTTTACCAGCGGGAGGGAGGAAGCAGTACTTC

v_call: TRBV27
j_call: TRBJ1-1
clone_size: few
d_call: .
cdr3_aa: CASNSVNTEAFF
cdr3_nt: TGTGCCAGCAATTCGGTGAACACTGAAGCTTTCTTT

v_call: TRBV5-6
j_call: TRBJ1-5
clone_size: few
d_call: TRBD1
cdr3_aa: CASSLFGDRGRGGNQPQHF
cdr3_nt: TGTGCCAGCAGCTTGTTCGGGGACAGGGGAAGGGGTGGCAATCAGCCCCAGCATTTT

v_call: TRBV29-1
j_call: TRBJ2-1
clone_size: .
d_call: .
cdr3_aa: CSSLGNNNEQFF
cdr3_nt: TGCAGCTCCCTGGGCAACAACAATGAGCAGTTCTTC

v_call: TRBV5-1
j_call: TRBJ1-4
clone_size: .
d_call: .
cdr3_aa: CASSLFTGRPTNEKLFF
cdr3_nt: TGCGCCAGCAGCTTGTTCACCGGGAGGCCAACTAATGAAAAACTGTTTTTT

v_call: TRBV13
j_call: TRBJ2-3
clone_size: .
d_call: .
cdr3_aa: CASSSRRGRVSTSTDTQYF
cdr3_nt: TGTGCCAGCAGCTCAAGAAGGGGCAGGGTATCTACTAGCACAGATACGCAGTATTTT

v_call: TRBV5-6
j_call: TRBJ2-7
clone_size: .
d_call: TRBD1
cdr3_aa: CASSSGTGNEQYF
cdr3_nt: TGTGCCAGCAGCTCAGGGACAGGTAACGAGCAGTACTTC

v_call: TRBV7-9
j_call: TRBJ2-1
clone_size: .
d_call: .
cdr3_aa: CASSLESRRTGQFF
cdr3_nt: TGTGCCAGCAGCTTAGAATCCCGGAGGACTGGGCAGTTCTTC

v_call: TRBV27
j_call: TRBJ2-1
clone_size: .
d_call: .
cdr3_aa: CASGQAGGQREQFF
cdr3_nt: TGTGCCAGCGGCCAGGCGGGTGGTCAGCGTGAGCAGTTCTTC

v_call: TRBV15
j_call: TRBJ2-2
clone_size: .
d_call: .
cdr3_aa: CATSSGRNTGELFF
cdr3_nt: TGTGCCACCAGCAGCGGGAGAAACACCGGGGAGCTGTTTTTT

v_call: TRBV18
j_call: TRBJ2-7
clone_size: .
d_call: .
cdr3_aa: CASSLQEVEQYF
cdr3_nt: TGTGCCAGCTCACTCCAGGAAGTTGAGCAGTACTTC

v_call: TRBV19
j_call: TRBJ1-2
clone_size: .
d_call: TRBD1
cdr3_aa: CASSTSPGQVNYGYTF
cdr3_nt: TGTGCCAGTAGTACCTCCCCGGGACAGGTTAACTATGGCTACACCTTC

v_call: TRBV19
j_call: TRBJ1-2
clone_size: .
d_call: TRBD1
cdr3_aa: CASSFLTGGFHGYTF
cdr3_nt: TGTGCCAGTAGTTTTTTGACAGGGGGCTTTCATGGCTACACCTTC

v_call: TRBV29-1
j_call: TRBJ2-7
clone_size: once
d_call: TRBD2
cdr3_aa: CSASSGGYEQYF
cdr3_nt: TGCAGCGCATCTAGCGGGGGCTACGAGCAGTACTTC

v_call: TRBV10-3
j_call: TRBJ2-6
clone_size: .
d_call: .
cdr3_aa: CAISPGFGANVLTF
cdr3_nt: TGTGCCATCAGCCCAGGGTTTGGGGCCAACGTCCTGACTTTC

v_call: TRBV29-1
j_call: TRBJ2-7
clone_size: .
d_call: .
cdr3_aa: CSVVQSYEQYF
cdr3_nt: TGCAGCGTTGTACAGTCTTACGAGCAGTACTTC

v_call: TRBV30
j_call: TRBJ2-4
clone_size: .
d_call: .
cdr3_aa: CAWSVGRDIQYF
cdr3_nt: TGTGCCTGGAGTGTGGGCAGGGACATTCAGTACTTC

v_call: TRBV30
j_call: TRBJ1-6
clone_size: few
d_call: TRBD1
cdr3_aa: CAWRGDRVNNSPLHF
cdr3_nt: TGTGCCTGGAGAGGGGACAGGGTAAATAATTCACCCCTCCACTTT

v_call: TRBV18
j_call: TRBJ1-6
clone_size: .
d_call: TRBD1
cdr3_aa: CASSPVGGDGNSPLHF
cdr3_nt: TGTGCCAGCTCACCGGTAGGGGGCGATGGCAATTCACCCCTCCACTTT

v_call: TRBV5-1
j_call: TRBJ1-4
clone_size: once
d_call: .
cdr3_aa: CASSSSQGGLNEKLFF
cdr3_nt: TGCGCCAGCAGCTCGTCCCAGGGAGGCCTTAATGAAAAACTGTTTTTT

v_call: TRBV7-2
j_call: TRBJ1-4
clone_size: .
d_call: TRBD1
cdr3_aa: CASSLDWGQDEKLFF
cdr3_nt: TGTGCCAGCAGCTTAGACTGGGGACAGGATGAAAAACTGTTTTTT

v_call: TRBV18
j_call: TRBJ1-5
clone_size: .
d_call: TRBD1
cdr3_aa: CASSPMGTGLYQPQHF
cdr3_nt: TGTGCCAGCTCACCAATGGGGACAGGGCTTTATCAGCCCCAGCATTTT

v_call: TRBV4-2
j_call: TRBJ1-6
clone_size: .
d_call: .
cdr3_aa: CASSSSSGGGTYNSPLHF
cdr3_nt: TGTGCCAGCAGCTCTTCCTCCGGGGGGGGGACCTATAATTCACCCCTCCACTTT

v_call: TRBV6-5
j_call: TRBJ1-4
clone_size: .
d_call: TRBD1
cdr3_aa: CASTLDRVNEKLFF
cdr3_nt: TGTGCCAGCACTCTGGACAGGGTTAATGAAAAACTGTTTTTT

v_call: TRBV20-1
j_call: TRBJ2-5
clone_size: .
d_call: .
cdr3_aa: CSAIPVGTQYF
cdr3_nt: TGCAGTGCTATTCCCGTCGGGACCCAGTACTTC

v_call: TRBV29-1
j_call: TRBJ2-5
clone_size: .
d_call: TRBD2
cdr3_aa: CSEGTSGRALETQYF
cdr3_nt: TGCAGCGAAGGGACTAGCGGGAGGGCCTTAGAGACCCAGTACTTC

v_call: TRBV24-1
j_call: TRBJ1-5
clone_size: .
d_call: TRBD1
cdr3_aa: CATMGQGGQPQHF
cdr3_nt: TGTGCCACCATGGGTCAGGGGGGACAGCCCCAGCATTTT

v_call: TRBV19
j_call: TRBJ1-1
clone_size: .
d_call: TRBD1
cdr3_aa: CASNAGGAEAFF
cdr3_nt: TGTGCCAGTAACGCAGGGGGCGCTGAAGCTTTCTTT

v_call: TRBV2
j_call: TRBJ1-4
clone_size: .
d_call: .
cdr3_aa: CASSQLGQANEKLFF
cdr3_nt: TGTGCCAGCAGCCAGTTGGGACAAGCAAATGAAAAACTGTTTTTT

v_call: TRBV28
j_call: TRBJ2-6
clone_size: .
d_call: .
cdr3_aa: CASNQVLSGANVLTF
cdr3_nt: TGTGCCAGCAACCAGGTCCTCTCTGGGGCCAACGTCCTGACTTTC